The 15 T cell receptor beta chains given below trace back to one sample, sequenced in a study of Ad26.COV2.S vaccination and SARS-CoV-2 variants listed by TCRdb under 2021. Taken with the paper, the label for treatment or condition translates to: 15 to 20 received Ad26.COV2.S at low or high dose, single or two shots; 5 received placebo; per-sample allocation not given. Repertoires of vaccine and placebo recipients were sequenced from samples collected on day 63 after the first injection. The library was produced with the immunoSEQ multiplex PCR assay. TCRdb's version of the immuneACCESS table is confined to in-frame rearrangements and falls short of the full clone set. An unresolved V gene accounts for under half of the shortfall where checked; the remainder is of unknown origin. Recorded for this sample are over 300,000 clones; about 80% of them occurred a single time. The ten largest clonotypes hold about 8% of the sample.

The sample in question was peripheral blood, obtained in a trial of Ad26.COV2.S vaccine versus placebo. The receptors originated from a person aged 18-65 years who received the Ad26.COV2.S COVID-19 vaccine or a placebo.

The chain carries TRBV5-5 and TRBJ1-2, with TRBD1 matching over 9 bases. CDR3 length: 15 amino acids. Looked up from germline, CDR1 is SGHKS and CDR2 is YYEKEE (reference sequence). The V segment lost 2 bases and the J segment 3 bases; nucleotides outside the gene matches: 5. CDR3: CASSFGWTGDYGYTF. The CDR3 DNA sequence: TGTGCCAGCAGCTTTGGGTGGACAGGGGACTATGGCTACACCTTC.

The CDR3, as DNA: TGTGCCAGCAGCGTAGAGGTTCGATTAGCGGAGCTTACCTACGAGCAGTACTTC. Protein: CASSVEVRLAELTYEQYF. J is TRBJ2-7 and V is TRBV9, with D tentatively TRBD2 (6 bases). CDR3 size: 18 residues. CDR1 and CDR2 from the germline V gene are SGDLS and YYNGEE. The germline V and J ends were trimmed by 0 bases and 2 bases, with 21 bases remaining between them.

The chain has TRBV4-3 and TRBJ1-6; 7 nucleotides match TRBD1. Germline V gene data show CDR1 as LGHNA and CDR2 as YSLEER. This CDR3 is 19 amino acids long. V lost 4 bases and J lost 0; bases outside the gene matches: 12. The CDR3 spells CASSRGGGGQSSYNSPLHF. DNA for the CDR3: TGCGCCAGCAGCCGAGGGGGCGGGGGACAGAGCTCCTATAATTCACCCCTCCACTTT.

This sequence joins TRBV27 and TRBJ2-7; 8 bases match TRBD1. J gave up 9 bases and V 8 bases, and 12 bases lay outside the gene matches. This CDR3 region has 13 residues. In germline, CDR1 is MNHEY, CDR2 SMNVEV (reference sequence). CDR3 nucleotide sequence: TGTGCCAGCGGACAGGGCCCGTTGGGGGGGCAGTACTTC. Encoded protein: CASGQGPLGGQYF.

Remarks on this clone: The junction departs from the called germline gene at one end, perhaps through a read error. This rearrangement joins TRBV6-5 to TRBJ1-5; TRBD1 matches at 7 bases. This CDR3 has 14 amino acids. The germline gives CDR1 MNHEY, CDR2 SVGAGI. The CDR3 reads CASSYSTGNQPQHF. The CDR3 bases are TGTGCCAGCAGCTACTCGACAGGGAACCAGCCCCAGCATTTT.

The rearrangement joins TRBV15 to TRBJ2-7; the D gene is possibly TRBD2 (5 bases). Per the germline V gene, CDR1 is LNHNV and CDR2 is YYDKDF (reference sequence). Trimming pared 1 base from V and 5 bases from J, leaving 21 bases between. The CDR3 consists of 17 residues. The CDR3 bases are TGTGCCACCAGCAGAGCCCCCCCGGGGTCAGGCGTCCACGAGCAGTACTTC. Translated, it gives CATSRAPPGSGVHEQYF.

The rearrangement uses TRBV6-5 and TRBJ1-4, with D perhaps TRBD1 (5 bases). V dropped 2 bases and J dropped 6 bases, with 16 bases sitting between them. CDR1 is MNHEY, CDR2 SVGAGI, per germline. CDR3 size: 16 residues. Here the CDR3 DNA reads TGTGCCAGCAGTTACCGAGGGGCCGCATGGGATGAAAAACTGTTTTTT. It encodes CASSYRGAAWDEKLFF.

The rearrangement links TRBV7-9 to TRBJ1-1; unclear D gene. Trimming took 2 bases from V and 7 from J, leaving 8 bases between them. The CDR3 has 12 amino acids. Germline CDR1 and CDR2: SEHNR and FQNEAQ (reference sequence). The CDR3 region is CASSLRIGEAFF. Here the CDR3 DNA reads TGTGCCAGCAGCTTAAGAATCGGTGAAGCTTTCTTT.

This chain links TRBV4-1 with TRBJ2-7; D is unresolved. The CDR3 consists of 15 residues. V dropped 1 base and J dropped 1 base, with 11 bases sitting between them. The germline V gene encodes CDR1 MGHRA and CDR2 YSYEKL. Here the CDR3 DNA reads TGCGCCAGCAGCCAAGGTGAAGATGCTTCCTACGAGCAGTACTTC. Translating gives CASSQGEDASYEQYF.

This clone was seen only a few times. The gene calls are TRBV7-2 and TRBJ1-3, with a possible D match to TRBD1 (6 bases). The CDR3 is made up of 11 amino acids. The V end lost 6 bases, the J end lost 7 bases, and 7 bases lay between the germline ends. Germline assignment: CDR1 SGHTA and CDR2 FQGNSA. The CDR3 region is CASRRGNTIYF. The CDR3 coding sequence is TGTGCCAGCAGGAGGGGGAACACCATATATTTT.

The V gene is TRBV16, the J gene TRBJ1-2; tentatively, D is TRBD1 (5 bases). CDR1 and CDR2 (germline): KGHSY, FQNENV. The ends were cut back, 3 bases at V and 2 bases at J, with 13 bases in the middle. The length of the CDR3 is 15 residues. As DNA, the CDR3 is TGTGCCAGCAGCCATCACAGGATTCGGAACTATGGCTACACCTTC. This translates into CASSHHRIRNYGYTF.

The chain couples TRBV14 to TRBJ1-6; D call uncertain. Germline assignment: CDR1 SGHDN and CDR2 FVKESK. The ends were cut back, 4 bases at V and 1 base at J, with 14 bases in the middle. This CDR3 has 17 residues. The CDR3 loop reads CASSLRLPGSYNSPLHF. The CDR3 DNA reads as TGTGCCAGCAGCCTAAGACTTCCCGGGTCCTATAATTCACCCCTCCACTTT.

In its sample, this clone was seen once. The chain has TRBV18 and TRBJ1-2; possibly TRBD1 for D (5 bases). V was trimmed by 3 bases and J by 8 bases, leaving 16 bases between them. CDR1 and CDR2 from the germline V gene are KGHSH and LQKENI. The CDR3 loop spans 14 amino acids. Written as DNA, the CDR3 is TGTGCCAGCTCACCCCGGGACCCCCCCGTGGGCTACACCTTC. It translates to CASSPRDPPVGYTF. The full variable domain, completed using reference TRBV18 and TRBJ1-2, is NAGVMQNPRHLVRRRGQEARLRCSPMKGHSHVYWYRQLPEEGLKFMVYLQKENIIDESGMPKERFSAEFPKEGPSILRIQQVVRGDSAAYFCASSPRDPPVGYTFGSGTRLTVV.

The chain recombines TRBV5-8 with TRBJ1-5, with D tentatively TRBD1 (5 bases). This CDR3 spans 15 amino acids. CDR1 and CDR2 (germline): SGHTS, YDEGEE. Trimming stripped 4 bases from V and 0 bases from J, with 11 bases between. The DNA for the CDR3 is TGTGCCAGCAGCACCCAGGGTTATAGCAATCAGCCCCAGCATTTT. Residues: CASSTQGYSNQPQHF.

V and J are TRBV11-3 and TRBJ1-1; no clear D. V dropped 3 bases and J dropped 4 bases, with 9 bases sitting between them. The CDR3 extends over 13 amino acids. CDR1 is SGHNT, CDR2 YENEEA, per germline. DNA of the CDR3: TGTGCCAGCAGCTTCTGGGCCGGCACTGAAGCTTTCTTT. Translating gives CASSFWAGTEAFF.